These 20 T cell receptor beta chains came from one sample sequenced in a study of T cell changes during pregnancy in multiple sclerosis. The assay was immunoSEQ multiplex PCR, and TCRdb's table has in-frame clones only and misses some. The sample includes some 87,000 clones, over 90% of them seen just once. The source was peripheral blood, collected in the second trimester of pregnancy. Receptors originate from a female donor with multiple sclerosis, enrolled in a pregnancy study.

The J gene is TRBJ2-3, the V gene TRBV11-2, with 8 nucleotides matching TRBD2. Germline V gene sequence: CDR1 SGHAT, CDR2 FQNNGV. V lost 6 bases to trimming and J lost 7 bases; unmatched junction nucleotides: 9. This CDR3 spans 14 amino acids. CDR3 region: CASSPTSGANTQYF. The CDR3 DNA reads TGTGCCAGCAGTCCTACTAGCGGCGCAAATACGCAGTATTTT.

The rearrangement uses TRBV30 and TRBJ2-1; TRBD1 might be the D (5 bases). This CDR3 has 15 residues. Germline values: CDR1 GTSNPN, CDR2 SVGIG (reference sequence). V was clipped by 1 base and J by 9 bases, with 19 bases between them. The CDR3 reads CAWSGWGLGKSEQFF. The DNA of the CDR3 is TGTGCCTGGAGTGGATGGGGCCTGGGTAAGAGTGAGCAGTTCTTC. The whole variable domain, remainder taken from reference TRBV30 and TRBJ2-1, is SQTIHQWPATLVQPVGSPLSLECTVEGTSNPNLYWYRQAAGRGLQLLFYSVGIGQISSEVPQNLSASRPQDRQFILSSKKLLLSDSGFYLCAWSGWGLGKSEQFFGPGTRLTVL.

The rearrangement links TRBV28 to TRBJ2-1; TRBD1 matches at 7 bases. CDR3 size: 15 residues. V shed 7 bases and J 3 bases; nucleotides not matched to a gene: 9. The germline gives CDR1 MDHEN, CDR2 SYDVKM. CDR3 amino acids: CASTLKGDSYNEQFF. In DNA, the CDR3 is TGTGCCAGCACCCTCAAGGGGGACAGCTACAATGAGCAGTTCTTC. Complete variable domain (other parts from reference TRBV28 and TRBJ2-1): DVKVTQSSRYLVKRTGEKVFLECVQDMDHENMFWYRQDPGLGLRLIYFSYDVKMKEKGDIPEGYSVSREKKERFSLILESASTNQTSMYLCASTLKGDSYNEQFFGPGTRLTVL.

The rearrangement uses TRBV29-1 and TRBJ2-5; 10 bases line up with TRBD2. The CDR3 runs to 13 residues. Trimming removed 7 bases from V and 4 bases from J; junction bases left unmatched: 6. Germline CDR1 and CDR2: SQVTM and ANQGSEA. The CDR3 loop is CSAGRTSGETQYF. The DNA of the CDR3 is TGCAGCGCGGGGAGGACTAGCGGAGAGACCCAGTACTTC.

J is TRBJ1-2 and V is TRBV19; D remains ambiguous. Looked up from germline, CDR1 is LNHDA and CDR2 is SQIVND (reference sequence). V was pared by 3 bases and J by 2 bases, with 7 bases between. The CDR3 is made up of 13 amino acids. CDR3 in amino acids: CASSITENYGYTF. The CDR3 coding sequence is TGTGCCAGTAGTATCACGGAGAACTATGGCTACACCTTC.

This chain connects TRBV11-2 to TRBJ1-5; maybe TRBD1 (5 bases). Deletions cut 2 bases from V and 3 bases from J, with 14 bases between. Germline CDR1 and CDR2: SGHAT and FQNNGV. The CDR3 has 16 residues. CDR3 sequence (DNA): TGTGCCAGCAGCTTAAACGGCGGAGGGACCAATCAGCCCCAGCATTTT. Protein: CASSLNGGGTNQPQHF.

The V call is TRBV14, the J call TRBJ2-2; 7 nucleotides align to TRBD1. The CDR3 length is 15 residues. The V and J ends lost 1 base and 3 bases, in that order; junction bases with no gene match: 2. Germline CDR1 and CDR2: SGHDN and FVKESK. DNA of the CDR3: TGTGCCAGCAGCCAAGGGCAGGGGGACACCGGGGAGCTGTTTTTT. Encoded protein: CASSQGQGDTGELFF. Full variable domain (rest looked up from reference TRBV14 and TRBJ2-2): EAGVTQFPSHSVIEKGQTVTLRCDPISGHDNLYWYRRVMGKEIKFLLHFVKESKQDESGMPNNRFLAERTGGTYSTLKVQPAELEDSGVYFCASSQGQGDTGELFFGEGSRLTVL.

Written as DNA, the CDR3 is TGTGCCAGCAGCTTAGACGGGACTAGCTACACCGGGGAGCTGTTTTTT. Translation gives CASSLDGTSYTGELFF. The J gene is TRBJ2-2, the V gene TRBV5-4, with TRBD2 identical over 9 bases. The junction had 5 bases not matched to a gene; V was cut back by 2 bases and J by 3 bases. This CDR3 contains 16 residues. Germline values: CDR1 SGHNT, CDR2 YYREEE (reference sequence).

Only one count was recorded for this clone. The chain recombines TRBV6-1 with TRBJ2-7; 9 nucleotides match TRBD2. V lost 7 bases to trimming and J lost 5 bases; unmatched junction nucleotides: 12. The germline gives CDR1 MNHNS, CDR2 SASEGT. The CDR3 spans 15 residues. The CDR3 DNA is TGTGCCAGCACATCGGGCATAGCGGGAGTGAACGAGCAGTACTTC. The encoded protein is CASTSGIAGVNEQYF.

The chain employs TRBV18 and TRBJ1-1; D not resolved. V gave up 6 bases and J gave up 1 base, with 9 bases separating them. CDR1 and CDR2 (germline): KGHSH, LQKENI. The CDR3 is 13 residues long. For the CDR3, the DNA is TGTGCCAGCTCCCCAACTCAGAACACTGAAGCTTTCTTT. It specifies CASSPTQNTEAFF. The complete variable domain, with remaining parts taken from reference TRBV18 and TRBJ1-1, reads NAGVMQNPRHLVRRRGQEARLRCSPMKGHSHVYWYRQLPEEGLKFMVYLQKENIIDESGMPKERFSAEFPKEGPSILRIQQVVRGDSAAYFCASSPTQNTEAFFGQGTRLTVV.

The chain employs TRBV30 and TRBJ1-4; D call uncertain. The V gene lost 0 bases and the J gene lost 0 bases, with 8 bases spanning the gap. The CDR3 runs to 15 residues. Germline V lookup: CDR1 GTSNPN, CDR2 SVGIG (reference sequence). The DNA of the CDR3 is TGTGCCTGGAGTGTACAGCAAACAACTAATGAAAAACTGTTTTTT. Its translation is CAWSVQQTTNEKLFF.

This chain joins TRBV6-5 and TRBJ1-3; D might be TRBD1 (5 bases). Between the trimmed V and J ends, which lost 4 bases and 0 bases, there was a span of 10 bases. CDR1 is MNHEY and CDR2 is SVGAGI in the germline V gene. CDR3 length: 15 residues. CDR3 protein: CASSSLGGSGNTIYF. The CDR3 nucleotides are TGTGCCAGCAGTTCCCTGGGGGGCTCTGGAAACACCATATATTTT.

The chain employs TRBV11-2 and TRBJ1-3; TRBD1 is a possible D gene (5 bases). Germline V gives CDR1 SGHAT, CDR2 FQNNGV. The ends were cut back, 1 base at V and 0 bases at J, with 10 bases in the middle. The CDR3 loop spans 16 amino acids. Written as DNA, the CDR3 is TGTGCCAGCAGCTTAGCCAGGGCAGGCTCTGGAAACACCATATATTTT. Protein sequence: CASSLARAGSGNTIYF.

The rearrangement uses TRBV7-3 and TRBJ2-2; maybe TRBD1 (6 bases). V was trimmed by 6 bases and J by 4 bases, leaving 9 bases between them. CDR1 and CDR2 (germline): SGHTA, FQGTGA. The CDR3 is 13 residues long. The CDR3 nucleotides are TGTGCCAGCAGTCAGGACAGCACCGGGGAGCTGTTTTTT. It encodes CASSQDSTGELFF. Using reference TRBV7-3 and TRBJ2-2 for the parts outside the CDR3, the full variable domain is GAGVSQTPSNKVTEKGKYVELRCDPISGHTALYWYRQSLGQGPEFLIYFQGTGAADDSGLPNDRFFAVRPEGSVSTLKIQRTERGDSAVYLCASSQDSTGELFFGEGSRLTVL.

This clone was seen once. J is TRBJ2-1 and V is TRBV9; a possible D gene is TRBD2 (6 bases). Germline values: CDR1 SGDLS, CDR2 YYNGEE. Trimming removed 2 bases at V and 8 bases at J, with 14 bases between. This CDR3 comprises 14 residues. CDR3 residues: CASSVRLDSDEQFF. The CDR3 bases are TGTGCCAGCAGCGTTAGACTAGACTCGGATGAGCAGTTCTTC.

The CDR3 DNA follows: TGTGCCAGCAGTTTGGTTCTAGTCATGGAGCAGTTCTTC. This translates into CASSLVLVMEQFF. J is TRBJ2-1 and V is TRBV28; the D is unclear. The V gene lost 3 bases and the J gene lost 10 bases, with 13 bases spanning the gap. The CDR3 contains 13 residues. The V gene's germline CDR1 is MDHEN and CDR2 SYDVKM.

The chain links TRBV27 to TRBJ1-2; 8 positions match TRBD1. The germline CDR1 and CDR2 sequences are MNHEY and SMNVEV (reference sequence). J gave up 1 base and V 4 bases, and 5 bases lay outside the gene matches. This CDR3 has 15 amino acids. The CDR3 DNA is TGTGCCAGCAGTTCCAGGACAGGGCTTAACTATGGCTACACCTTC. Amino acids: CASSSRTGLNYGYTF.

The genes are TRBV25-1 and TRBJ1-5; TRBD1 matches at 8 bases. The ends lost 5 bases at V and 0 bases at J; junction bases unmatched: 9. CDR1 is MGHDK and CDR2 is SYGVNS in the germline V gene. This CDR3 is 17 amino acids long. The CDR3 coding sequence is TGTGCCAGCAGTCCCGGGACAGGAAAGAATAGCAATCAGCCCCAGCATTTT. This encodes CASSPGTGKNSNQPQHF. The full variable domain, in which reference TRBV25-1 and TRBJ1-5 provide the parts outside the CDR3, is EADIYQTPRYLVIGTGKKITLECSQTMGHDKMYWYQQDPGMELHLIHYSYGVNSTEKGDLSSESTVSRIRTEHFPLTLESARPSHTSQYLCASSPGTGKNSNQPQHFGDGTRLSIL.

The rearrangement uses TRBV19 and TRBJ2-1; D is undetermined. The germline V gene has CDR1 LNHDA and CDR2 SQIVND (reference sequence). Trimming stripped 4 bases from V and 1 base from J, with 8 bases between. This CDR3 region has 14 residues. Here the CDR3 reads CASSTDKSYNEQFF. In nucleotides, the CDR3 is TGTGCCAGTAGTACCGACAAGTCCTACAATGAGCAGTTCTTC. The full variable domain, its missing parts supplied by reference TRBV19 and TRBJ2-1, is DGGITQSPKYLFRKEGQNVTLSCEQNLNHDAMYWYRQDPGQGLRLIYYSQIVNDFQKGDIAEGYSVSREKKESFPLTVTSAQKNPTAFYLCASSTDKSYNEQFFGPGTRLTVL.

The rearrangement joins TRBV19 to TRBJ2-1, with D unresolved. Germline values: CDR1 LNHDA, CDR2 SQIVND (reference sequence). V shed 1 base and J shed 0 bases, with 13 bases lying between them. The CDR3 contains 17 residues. The CDR3 DNA reads as TGTGCCAGTAGTATAGCCCACTACCGCAGCTCCTACAATGAGCAGTTCTTC. It translates to CASSIAHYRSSYNEQFF.